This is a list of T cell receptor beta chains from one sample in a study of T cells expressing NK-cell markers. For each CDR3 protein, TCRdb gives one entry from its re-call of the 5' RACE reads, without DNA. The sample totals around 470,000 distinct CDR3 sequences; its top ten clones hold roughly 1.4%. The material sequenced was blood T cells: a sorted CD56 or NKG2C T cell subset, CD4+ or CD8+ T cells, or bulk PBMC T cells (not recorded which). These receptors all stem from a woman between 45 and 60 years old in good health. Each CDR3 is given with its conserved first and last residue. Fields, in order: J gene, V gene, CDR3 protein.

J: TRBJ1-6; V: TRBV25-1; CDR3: CASSESWTVGSPLHF
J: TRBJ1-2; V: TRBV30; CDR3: CAWGSPGIGYTF
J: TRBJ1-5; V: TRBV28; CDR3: CASSGSGNQPQHF
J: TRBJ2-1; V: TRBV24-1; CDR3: CATADLAGVVHEQFF
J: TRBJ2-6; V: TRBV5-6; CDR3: CASRPPGLAGAGANVLTF
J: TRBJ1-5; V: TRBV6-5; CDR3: CACRGGVDQPQHF
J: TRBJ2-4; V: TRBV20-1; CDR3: CSASPGLAGGGRLLAKNIQYF
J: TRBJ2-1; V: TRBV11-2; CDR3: CASTRSGFSYNEQFF
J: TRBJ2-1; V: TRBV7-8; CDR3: CASSLAPINNEQFF
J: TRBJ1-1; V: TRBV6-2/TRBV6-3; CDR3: CASSLGRVRLGTEAFF
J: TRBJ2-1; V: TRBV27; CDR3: CASRDRGPQFF
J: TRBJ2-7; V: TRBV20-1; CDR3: CSASGPKRARTYEQYF
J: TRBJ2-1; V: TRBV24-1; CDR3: CATSGVSRTAAFNEQFF
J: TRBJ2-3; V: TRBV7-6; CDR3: CASSLGRTSGSTDTQYF
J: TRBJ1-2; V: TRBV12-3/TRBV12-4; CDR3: CASSSGTGFYGYTF
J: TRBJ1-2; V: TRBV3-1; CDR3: CASSRQDTYGYTF
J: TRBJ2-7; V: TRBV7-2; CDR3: CASGHRTYEQYF
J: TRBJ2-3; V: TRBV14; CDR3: CASSQVRQGKGTDTQYF
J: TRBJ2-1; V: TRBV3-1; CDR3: CASSLRLAGGPNEQFF
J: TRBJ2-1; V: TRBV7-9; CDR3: CASSPASYSEQFF
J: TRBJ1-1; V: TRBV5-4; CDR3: CASSLDRVSWGAFF
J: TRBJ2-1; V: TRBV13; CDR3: CASSRYSTSGSQIPSYNEQFF
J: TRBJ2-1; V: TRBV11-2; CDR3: CASSSLKPGLAYNEQFF
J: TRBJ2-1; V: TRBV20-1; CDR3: CSATSDRGLLLPGPFF
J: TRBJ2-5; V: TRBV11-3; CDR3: CASRETGGKETQYF
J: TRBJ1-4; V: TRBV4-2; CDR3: CASSQAPGLTNEKLFF
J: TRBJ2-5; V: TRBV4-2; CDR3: CASSQGASGNQETQYF
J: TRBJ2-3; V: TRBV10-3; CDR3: CAAGFTDTQYF
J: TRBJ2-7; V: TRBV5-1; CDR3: CASSLPGTWGYEQYF
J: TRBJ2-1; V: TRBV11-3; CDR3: CASRAGGPYEQFF
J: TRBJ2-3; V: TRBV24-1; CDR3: CATSGGTLRATQYF
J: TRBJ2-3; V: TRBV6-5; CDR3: CASSYSRLVRDTQYF
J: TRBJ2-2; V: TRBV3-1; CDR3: CASSQTSPGELFF
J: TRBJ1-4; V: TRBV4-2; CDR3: CASSQQGTGANEKLFF
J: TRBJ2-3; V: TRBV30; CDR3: CAWSVPRADTQYF
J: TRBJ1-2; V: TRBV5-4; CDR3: CASRRTGGGARYGYTF
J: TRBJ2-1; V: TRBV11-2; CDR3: CASSFRREGLGFF
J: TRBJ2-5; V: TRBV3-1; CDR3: CASSQPEGKGAFLQETQYF